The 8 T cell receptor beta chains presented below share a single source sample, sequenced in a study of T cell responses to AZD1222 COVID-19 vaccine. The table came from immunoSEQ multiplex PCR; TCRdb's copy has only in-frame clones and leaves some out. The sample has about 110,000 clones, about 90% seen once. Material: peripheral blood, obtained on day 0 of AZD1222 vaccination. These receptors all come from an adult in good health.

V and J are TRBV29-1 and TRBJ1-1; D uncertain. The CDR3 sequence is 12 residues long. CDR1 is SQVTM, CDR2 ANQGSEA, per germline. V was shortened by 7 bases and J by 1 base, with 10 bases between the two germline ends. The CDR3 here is CSGRRTNTEAFF. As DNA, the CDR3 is TGCAGCGGCCGACGGACGAACACTGAAGCTTTCTTT.

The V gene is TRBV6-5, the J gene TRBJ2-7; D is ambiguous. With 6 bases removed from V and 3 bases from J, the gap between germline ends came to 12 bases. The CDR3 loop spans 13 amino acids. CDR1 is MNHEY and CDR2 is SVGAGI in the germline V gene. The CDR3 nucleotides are TGTGCCAGCAGCTACAGCGTTTTCTACGAGCAGTACTTC. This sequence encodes CASSYSVFYEQYF.

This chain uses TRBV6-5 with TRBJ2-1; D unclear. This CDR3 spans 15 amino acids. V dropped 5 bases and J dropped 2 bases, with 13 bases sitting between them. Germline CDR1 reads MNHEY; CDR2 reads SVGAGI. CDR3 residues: CASSPGSFAYNEQFF. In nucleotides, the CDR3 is TGTGCCAGCAGTCCCGGGTCTTTTGCCTACAATGAGCAGTTCTTC.

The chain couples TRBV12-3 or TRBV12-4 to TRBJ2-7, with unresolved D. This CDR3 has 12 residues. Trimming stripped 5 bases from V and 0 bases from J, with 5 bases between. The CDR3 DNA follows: TGTGCCAGCAGTCTTACCTCCTACGAGCAGTACTTC. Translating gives CASSLTSYEQYF.

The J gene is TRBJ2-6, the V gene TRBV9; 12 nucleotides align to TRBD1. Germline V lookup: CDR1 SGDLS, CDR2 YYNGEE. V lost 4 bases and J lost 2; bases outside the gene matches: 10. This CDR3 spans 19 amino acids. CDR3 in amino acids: CASSLTPGQGAAGANVLTF. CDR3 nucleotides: TGTGCCAGCAGCCTAACTCCGGGACAGGGGGCAGCTGGGGCCAACGTCCTGACTTTC.

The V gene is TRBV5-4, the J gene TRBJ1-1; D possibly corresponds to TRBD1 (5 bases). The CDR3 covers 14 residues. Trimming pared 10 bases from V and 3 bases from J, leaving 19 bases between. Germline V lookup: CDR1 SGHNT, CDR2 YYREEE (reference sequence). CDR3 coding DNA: TGTGCCTGGACGGGTACGGGGGGACACACTGAAGCTTTCTTT. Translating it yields CAWTGTGGHTEAFF.

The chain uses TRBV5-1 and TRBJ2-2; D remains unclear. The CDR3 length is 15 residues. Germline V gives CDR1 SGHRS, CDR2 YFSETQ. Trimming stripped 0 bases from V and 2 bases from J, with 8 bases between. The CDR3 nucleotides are TGCGCCAGCAGCTTGGGTCAGGTTAACACCGGGGAGCTGTTTTTT. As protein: CASSLGQVNTGELFF.

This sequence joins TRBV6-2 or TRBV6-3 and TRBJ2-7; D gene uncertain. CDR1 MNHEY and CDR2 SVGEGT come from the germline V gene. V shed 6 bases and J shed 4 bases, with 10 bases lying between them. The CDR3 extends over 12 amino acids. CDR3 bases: TGTGCCAGCAGCCCGACGACTTACGAGCAGTACTTC. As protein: CASSPTTYEQYF.